Here is one T cell receptor beta chain with its context. PCR employed 60 Vbeta and 13 Jbeta primers. The method was immunoSEQ multiplex PCR; TCRdb's version includes in-frame clones alone and lacks a portion of them. The profile shows approximately 74,000 clones, roughly 80% of them singletons. These data are taken from a study of cytomegalovirus exposure and HLA in healthy donors. CDR1 and CDR2 from the germline V gene are MGHRA and YSYEKL. The CDR3 is 16 amino acids. The trim removed 1 base at V and 2 bases at J, leaving 6 bases unmatched. The chain recombines TRBV4-1 with TRBJ1-2, with TRBD1 matching 8 bases. The receptor was derived from a woman aged 30 to 39 in good health and CMV-seronegative. Sequenced material: PBMCs. The CDR3 sequence is CASSQVQGAGNYGYTF. CDR3 sequence (DNA): TGCGCCAGCAGCCAAGTCCAGGGGGCGGGGAACTATGGCTACACCTTC.